The clone carrying this T cell receptor beta chain was counted a few times. The antigen is unknown. The data derive from a study of T cell repertoires in cytomegalovirus infection. Study at large: In the study, CMV epitopes included recently identified HLA-C-restricted and well-studied HLA-B-restricted ones. Public TCR beta signatures were indicative of both CMV infection and a matching HLA type.

V lost 6 bases to trimming and J lost 4 bases, with 12 bases between them. Looked up from germline, CDR1 is SGHAT and CDR2 is FQNNGV. This CDR3 comprises 14 residues. In TCRdb, the reads were re-called with MiXCR into one record per CDR3 protein. The table lists around 360,000 distinct CDR3 sequences, around a third of them singletons. This material consisted of cultured PBMCs, taken from culture after CMV antigen stimulation. The chain is built from TRBV11-2 and TRBJ1-4; no reliable D call. The TCR comes from a human donor in good health (CMV status not recorded). Some clones in this sample may be carry-over from other donors' samples. This chain's CDR3 is CASRPDGDNEKLFF. For the CDR3, the DNA is TGTGCCAGCAGACCGGACGGAGATAATGAAAAACTGTTTTTT.